Here is one T cell receptor beta chain with its context. This record comes from a study of blood T cell repertoires in COVID-19. The overall study: Samples came from the United States, Italy and Spain, spanning acute and convalescent COVID-19. The analysed material was cDNA or gDNA that came from T cells, B-cell-depleted T cells, or PBMCs.

CDR3 size: 21 residues. J lost 1 base, V lost 4 bases, and 18 bases had no gene match. Authors' processing steps: Amplification of reference gene primers provided the estimated nucleated cell counts. The data were produced by immunoSEQ multiplex PCR, yet TCRdb's version contains in-frame clones alone and is incomplete. For V, J and clone size, that table is used; D and trimming come from the DNA. The sample lists 270,000 or so clones; roughly 85% were seen once. Specimen: peripheral blood. The source is a woman aged 18-29 years with acute or convalescent COVID-19. The chain carries TRBV23-1 and TRBJ1-6; TRBD1 aligns across 8 bases. TRBV23-1 is filed as an ORF, its function uncertain. The CDR3 spells CASSPINKGRRDRSYNSPLHF. The CDR3 DNA reads TGCGCCAGCAGTCCGATAAACAAAGGGAGACGGGACAGGTCCTATAATTCACCCCTCCACTTT.